The clone carrying this T cell receptor beta chain has just one count. This sample's treatment: oral pan-JAK inhibitor, 5-10 mg twice daily. In each case, RNA was isolated and then reverse transcribed into cDNA as the sequencing template. Here immunoSEQ multiplex PCR was the method, and the copy in TCRdb shows in-frame clones only, minus some. Of about 200,000 clones listed, about three fifths are singletons. The CDR3 runs 14 residues. V lost 3 bases to trimming and J lost 5 bases, with 13 bases between them. Germline loops: CDR1 MDHEN, CDR2 SYDVKM. This specimen belongs to a study of CD8+ T cells in alopecia areata.

The rearrangement joins TRBV28 to TRBJ1-1; TRBD1 might be the D (6 bases). The sequence came from a human donor with alopecia areata. The sample consisted of CD4+ T cells sorted from blood, taken at week 4, from a patient treated with tofacitinib. In DNA form, the CDR3 reads TGTGCCAGCAGTTTCTCTGCCGGGACAACTGAAGCTTTCTTT. This sequence encodes CASSFSAGTTEAFF.